This entry is about one TCR beta chain. This entry is derived from a study of Ad26.COV2.S vaccination and SARS-CoV-2 variants. Produced via immunoSEQ multiplex PCR; TCRdb's table is partial and in-frame only. The table lists hundreds of thousands of clones, around 89% of them singletons. Trimming at V came to 5 bases and at J to 3 bases, leaving 7 bases not matched to a gene. In germline, CDR1 is SEHNR, CDR2 FQNEAQ (reference sequence). This CDR3 region has 15 residues. Treatment in this sample: roughly 20 received Ad26.COV2.S at low or high dose, single or two shots; several received placebo; per-sample allocation not given. Day 63 after the first vaccine or placebo injection was the time point for sampling.

The origin of this receptor is a person aged 18-60 years who received the Ad26.COV2.S COVID-19 vaccine or a placebo. Specimen: peripheral blood, collected in a trial of Ad26.COV2.S vaccine versus placebo. The chain carries TRBV7-9 and TRBJ2-1, with 7 bases lining up with TRBD2. The CDR3, as DNA: TGTGCCAGCAGCAAGACTAGCATTATCTACAATGAGCAGTTCTTC. Translated: CASSKTSIIYNEQFF. Combining the CDR3 with reference TRBV7-9 and TRBJ2-1 gives the whole variable domain DTGVSQNPRHKITKRGQNVTFRCDPISEHNRLYWYRQTLGQGPEFLTYFQNEAQLEKSRLLSDRFSAERPKGSFSTLEIQRTEQGDSAMYLCASSKTSIIYNEQFFGPGTRLTVL.